The 13 T cell receptor beta chains below come from one sample, sequenced in a study of T-cell reconstitution after alpha-beta-depleted transplantation in children. A library of TCRbeta sequences, prepared with unique molecular identifiers, was generated. TCRdb independently ran MiXCR on the PCR reads; one entry per CDR3 protein. The repertoire holds just under 150,000 distinct CDR3 sequences, with roughly 9% as singletons. Source: PBMCs, mostly from graft donor cells, taken 180 days after TCRalphabeta/CD19-depleted stem cell transplant. These receptors originate from a female patient aged 2-15 years who had a stem cell transplant for congenital amegakaryocytic thrombocytopenia, so the T cells may come from the graft donor.

This clonotype showed up just a few times. The chain is built from TRBV28 and TRBJ1-2, with 12 positions matching TRBD1. The CDR3 spans 15 residues. Germline lookup yields CDR1 MDHEN and CDR2 SYDVKM. Trimming cost V 1 base and J 7 bases; bases outside gene matches: 4. Here the CDR3 reads CASSLSGTGGFGYTF. The CDR3 DNA follows: TGTGCCAGCAGTTTATCCGGGACAGGGGGCTTTGGCTACACCTTC.

This clonotype was picked up many times. V gene TRBV29-1 combines with J gene TRBJ2-1, with no clear D. This CDR3 comprises 13 residues. The germline CDR1 and CDR2 sequences are SQVTM and ANQGSEA. V lost 2 bases and J lost 4, with 9 bases in between. The CDR3 sequence: CSVEILPYNEQFF. The CDR3 nucleotides are TGCAGCGTTGAAATCCTCCCATACAATGAGCAGTTCTTC.

This clonotype was found many times. V and J are TRBV25-1 and TRBJ2-6; the match to TRBD1 covers 7 bases. This CDR3 region has 17 residues. The germline gives CDR1 MGHDK, CDR2 SYGVNS. J lost 2 bases, V lost 10 bases, and 14 bases had no gene match. Here the CDR3 reads CATNLQGSPPGANVLTF. The CDR3 nucleotides are TGTGCCACCAATCTACAGGGGTCCCCTCCTGGGGCCAACGTCCTGACTTTC.

There are a few counts of this clonotype. The chain links TRBV7-8 to TRBJ2-7; D unresolved. V was pared by 5 bases and J by 0 bases, with 26 bases between. This CDR3 region has 19 residues. Germline V lookup: CDR1 SGHVS, CDR2 FQNEAQ. CDR3 region: CASSDRNKKARQLSYEQYF. The DNA for the CDR3 is TGTGCCAGCAGCGACCGGAATAAAAAGGCCAGGCAACTCTCCTACGAGCAGTACTTC.

Many counts were recorded for this clonotype. This rearrangement joins TRBV10-3 to TRBJ2-2; D unclear. Germline values: CDR1 ENHRY, CDR2 SYGVKD. The CDR3 is made up of 13 amino acids. The V end was cut by 8 bases, the J end by 6 bases, with 13 bases between. The CDR3 coding sequence is TGTGCCATCTTTGCAGTTAGCCCCGGGGAGCTGTTTTTT. Translation: CAIFAVSPGELFF.

This clonotype occurred a few times. This rearrangement joins TRBV3-1 to TRBJ2-7; no clear D gene. The V end lost 4 bases, the J end lost 6 bases, and 19 bases lay between the germline ends. The CDR3 is 15 residues long. CDR1 and CDR2 (germline): LGHDT, YNNKEL (reference sequence). This chain's CDR3 is CASSRRIAALAEQYF. The CDR3 DNA sequence: TGTGCCAGCAGCCGACGAATAGCCGCCCTTGCCGAGCAGTACTTC.

For this clonotype: One base away lies a much larger clone, so this may be a sequencing read error. The chain couples TRBV28 to TRBJ1-2; unclear D gene. Germline loops: CDR1 MDHEN, CDR2 SYDVKM. Trimming removed 3 bases at V and 0 bases at J, with 8 bases between. The CDR3 contains 14 residues. DNA of the CDR3: TGTGCCAGCAGTTTGAGGAGTTCTAACTATGGCTACACCTTC. This gives the protein CASSLRSSNYGYTF.

The chain employs TRBV23-1 and TRBJ2-7; D remains ambiguous. TRBV23-1 is an ORF, and what it does is uncertain. The CDR3 consists of 13 residues. V lost 3 bases to trimming and J lost 1 base, with 7 bases between them. The CDR3 loop reads CASSQLVSYEQYF. The DNA of the CDR3 is TGCGCCAGCAGTCAGCTCGTTTCCTACGAGCAGTACTTC.

This clonotype was detected a few times. The chain recombines TRBV4-3 with TRBJ2-5; 10 bases line up with TRBD2. V shed 0 bases, J shed 4 bases, and the junction held 8 bases outside the gene matches. The CDR3 spans 17 residues. Germline V lookup: CDR1 LGHNA, CDR2 YSLEER. Written as DNA, the CDR3 is TGCGCCAGCAGCCAAGATATTCTAGCGGGAGTATCAGAGACCCAGTACTTC. Translated: CASSQDILAGVSETQYF.

In its sample, this clonotype was seen many times. This chain joins TRBV20-1 and TRBJ2-1, with 9 bases matching TRBD2. The V gene end was trimmed by 3 bases and the J gene end by 5 bases; junction bases not matched to a gene: 8. This CDR3 spans 15 amino acids. Germline CDR1 and CDR2: DFQATT and SNEGSKA (reference sequence). The CDR3 region has the DNA TGCAGTGCTAGGACCGGGACTAGCAGGAACAATGAGCAGTTCTTC. Its protein is CSARTGTSRNNEQFF.

On this clonotype itself: This may stem from a read error, because a much larger clone lies one nucleotide away. The chain joins TRBV6-2 or TRBV6-3 to TRBJ2-7; 8 nucleotides agree with TRBD2. CDR3 length: 14 amino acids. Germline V gives CDR1 MNHEY, CDR2 SVGEGT. V lost 6 bases and J lost 6; bases outside the gene matches: 10. The CDR3 spells CASSLLAELSEQYF. The CDR3 nucleotides are TGTGCCAGCAGCTTACTAGCGGAATTGAGCGAGCAGTACTTC.

In regard to this clonotype: A much more abundant neighbour one base away suggests this may be a read error. The J gene is TRBJ2-5, the V gene TRBV4-2, with TRBD2 identical over 12 bases. This CDR3 contains 14 residues. Germline V gives CDR1 LGHNA, CDR2 YNFKEQ. This CDR3 reads CASSRLAGAETHYF. The CDR3 DNA follows: TGTGCCAGCAGCCGACTAGCGGGAGCAGAGACCCACTACTTC.

This clonotype was counted many times. The chain is built from TRBV12-3 or TRBV12-4 and TRBJ2-7; tentatively, D is TRBD2 (5 bases). This CDR3 has 14 residues. The V end lost 3 bases, the J end lost 6 bases, and 15 bases lay between the germline ends. As DNA, the CDR3 is TGTGCCAGCAGTTTTTTTAGCTACGGACTCGAGCAGTACTTC. It specifies CASSFFSYGLEQYF.